One and the same sample provided the 2 T cell receptor beta chains below, sequenced in a study of T cell clonotyping in hematopoietic cell transplantation. Sequencing was performed with immunoSEQ multiplex PCR; in TCRdb, only in-frame clones are kept and a portion is missing. Here the sample spans roughly 38,000 clones, roughly 88% being singletons. Sequencing used peripheral blood mononuclear cells. The receptors derive from a woman aged 35 to 49 in good health. Some clones in this sample may be carry-over from other donors' samples.

The J gene is TRBJ1-2, the V gene TRBV15; 7 bases fit TRBD1. CDR1 and CDR2 from the germline V gene are LNHNV and YYDKDF (reference sequence). V trimming: 9 bases; J trimming: 2 bases; junction bases outside the gene matches: 6. The CDR3 is 13 residues long. CDR3 residues: CATGGQGNYGYTF. The CDR3 DNA sequence: TGTGCCACAGGGGGCCAGGGGAACTATGGCTACACCTTC.

The rearrangement joins TRBV10-3 to TRBJ1-1; TRBD1 agrees at 7 bases. CDR3 size: 13 residues. Looked up from germline, CDR1 is ENHRY and CDR2 is SYGVKD. V was pared by 3 bases and J by 7 bases, with 5 bases of the junction left unmatched. The CDR3 sequence: CAISDDRAGEAFF. Here the CDR3 DNA reads TGTGCCATCAGTGACGACAGGGCAGGTGAAGCTTTCTTT.